Shown below are 9 T cell receptor beta chains from a single sample sequenced in a study of T cells in Graves' hyperthyroidism and ophthalmopathy. There were TCR beta CDR3 regions amplified from RNA transcripts. A set of HTBI primers served as the primers for a first-round RT-PCR of the TCR CDR3. Each CDR3 protein is one row after TCRdb ran MiXCR on the multiplex PCR reads. The sample holds a few hundred thousand distinct CDR3 sequences, under 60% seen once. The sample taken for sequencing was peripheral blood or thyroid tissue (not recorded which). These TCRs come from a woman aged 18-29 years with Graves' hyperthyroidism.

This chain joins TRBV3-1 and TRBJ2-2; 14 positions match TRBD2. Germline trimming cut 6 bases from V and 3 bases from J; bases unmatched to any gene: 9. The CDR3 runs 18 residues. CDR1 is LGHDT, CDR2 YNNKEL, per germline (reference sequence). CDR3 nucleotides: TGTGCCAGCAGACGAGACCGGGGACTAGCGGGGGACACCGGGGAGCTGTTTTTT. Encoded protein: CASRRDRGLAGDTGELFF.

V usage is TRBV29-1 and J usage is TRBJ1-5, with TRBD1 matching over 7 bases. Germline V gene sequence: CDR1 SQVTM, CDR2 ANQGSEA. The CDR3 sequence is 14 residues long. V lost 7 bases and J lost 2; bases outside the gene matches: 8. This CDR3 reads CSARQGRGNQPQHF. CDR3 in DNA: TGCAGCGCTAGACAGGGAAGGGGCAATCAGCCCCAGCATTTT.

The chain combines TRBV7-9 with TRBJ2-7; 8 nucleotides match TRBD1. The CDR3 has 15 amino acids. Germline values: CDR1 SEHNR, CDR2 FQNEAQ (reference sequence). Losses at the gene ends were 5 bases for V and 6 bases for J; bases not matched to a gene: 12. This chain's CDR3 is CASSPGGTGRVEQYF. The CDR3 nucleotides are TGTGCCAGCAGCCCCGGAGGGACAGGACGGGTCGAGCAGTACTTC. The full variable domain, its missing parts supplied by reference TRBV7-9 and TRBJ2-7, is DTGVSQNPRHKITKRGQNVTFRCDPISEHNRLYWYRQTLGQGPEFLTYFQNEAQLEKSRLLSDRFSAERPKGSFSTLEIQRTEQGDSAMYLCASSPGGTGRVEQYFGPGTRLTVT.

The chain carries TRBV30 and TRBJ1-4, with TRBD1 matching over 9 bases. CDR3 length equals 13 residues. V shed 2 bases, J shed 8 bases, and the junction held 3 bases outside the gene matches. The germline gives CDR1 GTSNPN, CDR2 SVGIG (reference sequence). CDR3 loop: CAWSRTGVEKLFF. Written as DNA, the CDR3 is TGTGCCTGGAGTAGGACAGGGGTCGAAAAACTGTTTTTT. The complete variable domain, with remaining parts taken from reference TRBV30 and TRBJ1-4, reads SQTIHQWPATLVQPVGSPLSLECTVEGTSNPNLYWYRQAAGRGLQLLFYSVGIGQISSEVPQNLSASRPQDRQFILSSKKLLLSDSGFYLCAWSRTGVEKLFFGSGTQLSVL.

This clonotype showed up many times. V and J are TRBV6-5 and TRBJ1-2; a possible D gene is TRBD1 (6 bases). CDR3 length equals 13 residues. Germline loops: CDR1 MNHEY, CDR2 SVGAGI. V lost 8 bases and J lost 8, with 18 bases in between. CDR3 sequence (DNA): TGTGCCAGCCGAGAATCAGGGGCGAGAGGCTACACCTTC. It specifies CASRESGARGYTF.

The genes are TRBV7-3 and TRBJ2-5, with D possibly matching TRBD2 (6 bases). Germline CDR1 and CDR2: SGHTA and FQGTGA. The CDR3 totals 15 residues. The V and J ends lost 5 bases and 5 bases respectively, with 18 bases between them. In DNA, the CDR3 is TGTGCCAGCAGCGTTGACGGGGGTAACTCGGAGACCCAGTACTTC. It yields the protein CASSVDGGNSETQYF.

This chain uses TRBV20-1 with TRBJ1-5; D gene uncertain. The CDR3 runs 16 residues. Germline CDR1 reads DFQATT; CDR2 reads SNEGSKA (reference sequence). V dropped 0 bases and J dropped 0 bases, with 12 bases sitting between them. CDR3 coding DNA: TGCAGTGCTAGAGATAGAGAACCGTATAGCAATCAGCCCCAGCATTTT. Translation: CSARDREPYSNQPQHF.

This clonotype was counted a single time. The chain recombines TRBV29-1 with TRBJ1-2; maybe TRBD1 (6 bases). V was pared by 7 bases and J by 4 bases, with 22 bases between. This CDR3 contains 15 residues. In germline, CDR1 is SQVTM, CDR2 ANQGSEA. CDR3 in amino acids: CSATSDPQGLYGYTF. The CDR3 coding sequence is TGCAGCGCCACCAGTGACCCACAGGGTCTCTATGGCTACACCTTC.

This clonotype was seen repeatedly, ten times or more. The CDR3 DNA is TGTGCCACCAGTTCCGACAGGGGACACACTGAAGCTTTCTTT. This gives the protein CATSSDRGHTEAFF. The genes are TRBV24-1 and TRBJ1-1; 8 nucleotides align to TRBD1. Per germline, CDR1 KGHDR and CDR2 SFDVKD. V dropped 6 bases and J dropped 3; count of bases not matched to a gene: 5. CDR3 length: 14 residues.